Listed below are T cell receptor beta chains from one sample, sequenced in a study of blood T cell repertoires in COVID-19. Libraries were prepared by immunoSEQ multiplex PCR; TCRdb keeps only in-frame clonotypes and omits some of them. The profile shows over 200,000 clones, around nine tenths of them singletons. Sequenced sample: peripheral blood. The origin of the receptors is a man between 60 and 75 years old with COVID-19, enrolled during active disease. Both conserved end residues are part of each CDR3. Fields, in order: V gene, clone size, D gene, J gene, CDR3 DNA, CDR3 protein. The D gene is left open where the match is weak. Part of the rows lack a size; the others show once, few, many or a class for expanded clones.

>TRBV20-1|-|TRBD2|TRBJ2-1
TGCAGTGCTAGTTTCCCGACTAGCGGCTTGACAAAGCAGTTCTTC
CSASFPTSGLTKQFF
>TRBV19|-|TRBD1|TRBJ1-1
TGTGCCAGTAGACAGGGGGCGAGGACTGAAGCTTTCTTT
CASRQGARTEAFF
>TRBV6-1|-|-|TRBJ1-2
TGTGCCAGCAGTGAAAATTCTGTCGACAAGTATAACTATGGCTACACCTTC
CASSENSVDKYNYGYTF
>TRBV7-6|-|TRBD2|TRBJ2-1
TGTGCCAGCAGCTTAGGGCTAGCGGGAGGGATCCTCGACAATGAGCAGTTCTTC
CASSLGLAGGILDNEQFF
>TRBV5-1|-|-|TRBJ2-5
TGCGCCAGCAGCTTGGTGGGCCAGGGGATGGAGACCCAGTACTTC
CASSLVGQGMETQYF
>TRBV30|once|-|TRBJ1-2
TGTGCCTGGAGCCCCAAGAGGGGACAAAGGAGCTATGGCTACACCTTC
CAWSPKRGQRSYGYTF
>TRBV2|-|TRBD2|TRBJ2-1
TGTGCCAGCGGCCAAAGACTAGCGGGAGGGGCTGAGCAGTTCTTC
CASGQRLAGGAEQFF
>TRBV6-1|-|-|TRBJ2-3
TGTGCCAGCAGTGAATCCCGGCCCCGTCAGGGTACGCAGTATTTT
CASSESRPRQGTQYF
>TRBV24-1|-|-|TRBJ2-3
TGTGCCACCAGTGATTTTAAGGGGCCTGAAGATACGCAGTATTTT
CATSDFKGPEDTQYF
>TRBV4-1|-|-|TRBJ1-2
TGCGCCAGCAGCCAAGATGAGCAGGGTACCGGGGGCTATGGCTACACCTTC
CASSQDEQGTGGYGYTF
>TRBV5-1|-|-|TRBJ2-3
TGCGCCAGCAGCTTGGAGGGGAGGACAGATACGCAGTATTTT
CASSLEGRTDTQYF
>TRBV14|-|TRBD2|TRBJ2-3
TGTGCCAGCAGCCAGCCGGGACTAGCGGCCTCCACAGATACGCAGTATTTT
CASSQPGLAASTDTQYF
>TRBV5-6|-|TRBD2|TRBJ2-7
TGTGCCAGCAGCTCCGCGTCCGTTCGACTAGCCTCGGAGCAGTACTTC
CASSSASVRLASEQYF
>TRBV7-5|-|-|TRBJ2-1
TGTGCCAGAAGCTCACCGCGGACTAGCGGGGGTTTCAGCTCCTACAATGAGCAGTTCTTC
CARSSPRTSGGFSSYNEQFF
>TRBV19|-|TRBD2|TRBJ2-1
TGTGCCAGTAGACGTGGTCTAGCGGGAGGGAGCAATGAGCAGTTCTTC
CASRRGLAGGSNEQFF
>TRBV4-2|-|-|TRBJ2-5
TGTGCCAGCAGCCAAGATCAGGGAGAGACCCAGTACTTC
CASSQDQGETQYF
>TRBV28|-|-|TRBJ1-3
TGTGCCAGCAGTTTATTGGCGACAACTGGAAACACCATATATTTT
CASSLLATTGNTIYF
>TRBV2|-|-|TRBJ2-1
TGTGCCAGCACCCCCACTAGCGTAGGGGGTCTTGAGCAGTTCTTC
CASTPTSVGGLEQFF
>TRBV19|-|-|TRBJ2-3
TGTGCCAGTAGTAACGGAGGTAGCGATACGCAGTATTTT
CASSNGGSDTQYF
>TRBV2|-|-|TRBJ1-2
TGTGCCAGCAGTGGGGTAGGGAGTATTTATGGCTACACCTTC
CASSGVGSIYGYTF
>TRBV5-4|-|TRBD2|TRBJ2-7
TGTGCCAGCAGCCCCAAGGGACTAGCGGACTACGAGCAGTACTTC
CASSPKGLADYEQYF
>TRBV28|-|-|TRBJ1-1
TGTGCCAGCAGTTTGTACAGGGCGGCTGAAGCTTTCTTT
CASSLYRAAEAFF
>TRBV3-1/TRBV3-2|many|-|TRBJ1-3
TGTGCCAGCAGCCTCCAGTACGGGGGATCAGGAAACACCATATATTTT
CASSLQYGGSGNTIYF
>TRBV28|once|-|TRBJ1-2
TGTGCCAGCAGGAGTGCGGCGGGTAACTATGGCTACACCTTC
CASRSAAGNYGYTF
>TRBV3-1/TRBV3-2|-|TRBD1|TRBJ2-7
TGTGCCAGCAGCCAAGGCACAGGGGGCACATACGAGCAGTACTTC
CASSQGTGGTYEQYF
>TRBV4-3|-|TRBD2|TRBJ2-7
TGCGCCAGCAGCCGTTCCGGGACTAGCGGGGATCCCTACGAGCAGTACTTC
CASSRSGTSGDPYEQYF
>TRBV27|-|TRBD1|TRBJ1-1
TGTGCCAGCAGCCCCAGGGGGATAGTGGGCACTGAAGCTTTCTTT
CASSPRGIVGTEAFF
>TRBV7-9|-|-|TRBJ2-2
TGTGCCAGCAGCTTGGGGACTCCGAACACCGGGGAGCTGTTTTTT
CASSLGTPNTGELFF
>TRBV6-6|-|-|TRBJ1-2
TGTGCCAGCAGGCACACAGGGAACTATGGCTACACCTTC
CASRHTGNYGYTF
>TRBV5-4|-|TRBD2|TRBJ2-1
TGTGCCAGCAGCTGGGGGGGGAGCTCCTACAATGAGCAGTTCTTC
CASSWGGSSYNEQFF
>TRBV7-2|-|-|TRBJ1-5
TGTGCCAGCAGCTGGGAGGTAAACGTTGGCAATCAGCCCCAGCATTTT
CASSWEVNVGNQPQHF
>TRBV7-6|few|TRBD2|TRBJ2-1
TGTGCCAGCAGCAGAGGACTAGCCGGGGGCAATGAGCAGTTCTTC
CASSRGLAGGNEQFF
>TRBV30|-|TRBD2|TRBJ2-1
TGTGCCTGGAGTGGGGGGGGTTCTAGCTCCTACAATGAGCAGTTCTTC
CAWSGGGSSSYNEQFF
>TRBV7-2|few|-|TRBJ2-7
TGTGCCAGCACCTCCCCGCAGGGCCCCTACGAGCAGTACTTC
CASTSPQGPYEQYF
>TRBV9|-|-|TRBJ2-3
TGTGCCAGCACCCGGGGTGTGGTGACAGATACGCAGTATTTT
CASTRGVVTDTQYF
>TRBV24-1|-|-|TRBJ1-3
TGTGCCACCAGTGATAATACTTACGGGGCTGGAAACACCATATATTTT
CATSDNTYGAGNTIYF
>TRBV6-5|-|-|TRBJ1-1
TGTGCCAGCAATAGGGGGAACACTGAAGCTTTCTTT
CASNRGNTEAFF
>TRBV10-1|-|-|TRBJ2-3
TGCGCCAGCAGTGAGAAACAGGCTAGCACAGATACGCAGTATTTT
CASSEKQASTDTQYF
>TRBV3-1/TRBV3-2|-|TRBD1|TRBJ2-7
TGTGCCAGCAGCACCGATCCGGGACAGGGGGCCCCCTACGAGCAGTACTTC
CASSTDPGQGAPYEQYF
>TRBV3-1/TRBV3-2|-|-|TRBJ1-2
TGTGCCAGCAGCCCAGGGTCCTCTAACTATGGCTACACCTTC
CASSPGSSNYGYTF
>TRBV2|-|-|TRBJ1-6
TGTGCCAGCAGTGGGGTGACCAACCCGGGGTCTAGCTCCTATAATTCACCCCTCCACTTT
CASSGVTNPGSSSYNSPLHF
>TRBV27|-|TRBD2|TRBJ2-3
TGTGCCAGCAGTAGTCGGCTAGCGGGAGCTGATACGCAGTATTTT
CASSSRLAGADTQYF
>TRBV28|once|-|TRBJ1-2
TGTGCCAGCACCGACGGAGTAGTGAACTATGGCTACACCTTC
CASTDGVVNYGYTF
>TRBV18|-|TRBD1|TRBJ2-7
TGTGCCAGCTCTTTGCTTCAGGGACAGGGAGCCGAGCAGTACTTC
CASSLLQGQGAEQYF
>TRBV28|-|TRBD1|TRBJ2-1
TGTGCCAGCAGGACTGGGACAGCCTCCTACAATGAGCAGTTCTTC
CASRTGTASYNEQFF
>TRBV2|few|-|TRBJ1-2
TGTGCCAGCAGTCTCAGGACAGATCCGAATGGCTACACCTTC
CASSLRTDPNGYTF
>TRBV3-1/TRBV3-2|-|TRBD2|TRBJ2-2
TGTGCCAGCAGCCAAGCCCTAGCGGGGGCTGGTACCGGGGAGCTGTTTTTT
CASSQALAGAGTGELFF
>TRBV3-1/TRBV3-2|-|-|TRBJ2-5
TGTGCCAGCAGCCCTGGAGGTGCGGAGACCCAGTACTTC
CASSPGGAETQYF
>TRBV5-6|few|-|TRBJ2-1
TGTGCCAGCAGCTTGGTTAGCGTATACAATGAGCAGTTCTTC
CASSLVSVYNEQFF
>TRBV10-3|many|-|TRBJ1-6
TGTGCCATCAGTGAAGTAAGGGGCGGTAATAATTCACCCCTCCACTTT
CAISEVRGGNNSPLHF
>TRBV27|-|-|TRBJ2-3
TGTGCCAGCAGTTCCCGGGACTGGCCTAGCACAGATACGCAGTATTTT
CASSSRDWPSTDTQYF
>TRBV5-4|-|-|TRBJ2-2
TGTGCCAGCAGCTTACGACTGACGAACACCGGGGAGCTGTTTTTT
CASSLRLTNTGELFF